The 8 T cell receptor beta chains reported below all come from one sample, sequenced in a study of neurological immune-mediated disorders. One entry per CDR3 protein results from TCRdb running MiXCR on the 5' RACE reads. The sample shows 45,000 or so distinct CDR3 sequences, roughly 3% of them seen only once. Sequenced material: PBMCs. The receptors stem from a woman between 45 and 60 years old with multiple sclerosis.

This clonotype has ten or more counts. DNA of the CDR3: TGTGCCAGCAGCCCCGACGAGTTTATTGGTCGGAAAATTAATAACTATGGCTACACCTTC. Translated: CASSPDEFIGRKINNYGYTF. The V gene is TRBV5-6, the J gene TRBJ1-2; D unclear. The CDR3 is made up of 20 amino acids. Germline assignment: CDR1 SGHDT and CDR2 YYEEEE. Trimming left V 4 bases short and J 1 base short, with 29 bases between.

The table lists this clonotype with many counts. The V gene is TRBV7-6, the J gene TRBJ1-1; 7 bases line up with TRBD1. The germline V gene has CDR1 SGHVS and CDR2 FNYEAQ. The CDR3 loop spans 15 amino acids. Trimming cost V 5 bases and J 1 base; bases outside gene matches: 7. The CDR3 is CASSQGAGGNTEAFF. The CDR3 DNA reads as TGTGCCAGCAGCCAAGGCGCAGGGGGGAACACTGAAGCTTTCTTT.

This clonotype was seen ten or more times. The genes are TRBV20-1 and TRBJ2-2, with D perhaps matching TRBD1 or TRBD2 (6 bases each). Trimming left V 3 bases short and J 2 bases short, with 13 bases between. The germline CDR1 and CDR2 sequences are DFQATT and SNEGSKA (reference sequence). This CDR3 has 15 amino acids. In nucleotides, the CDR3 is TGCAGTGCTAGGAACAGGGAGGTAAACACCGGGGAGCTGTTTTTT. Translating gives CSARNREVNTGELFF.

This clonotype was recorded many times. The rearrangement joins TRBV29-1 to TRBJ2-5, with 7 bases matching TRBD1. Germline V gene data show CDR1 as SQVTM and CDR2 as ANQGSEA. The J segment lost 1 base and the V segment lost 0 bases, leaving 5 bases of the junction unmatched. The CDR3 runs to 15 residues. The CDR3 DNA reads TGCAGCGTTGAAGAACTGGGGACAGCCCAAGAGACCCAGTACTTC. As protein: CSVEELGTAQETQYF.

This clonotype was observed many times. The rearrangement joins TRBV19 to TRBJ2-1, with 8 bases aligning to TRBD2. The ends lost 3 bases at V and 10 bases at J; junction bases unmatched: 5. Germline V gene lookup returns CDR1 LNHDA and CDR2 SQIVND (reference sequence). This CDR3 has 13 residues. CDR3 coding DNA: TGTGCCAGTAGTATCCAGCGGGAGAGCGAGCAGTTCTTC. Amino acids: CASSIQRESEQFF.

This clonotype was picked up many times. This chain uses TRBV7-2 with TRBJ2-7; 14 bases align to TRBD2. After removal of 1 base from V and 0 bases from J, the junction contained 14 bases not matched to a gene. The germline V gene has CDR1 SGHTA and CDR2 FQGNSA. This CDR3 region has 21 residues. The CDR3: CASSLVPSQTSGRAHSYEQYF. The CDR3 DNA reads as TGTGCCAGCAGCTTAGTACCCTCCCAGACTAGCGGGAGGGCACACTCCTACGAGCAGTACTTC.

This clonotype has a count of ten or more. This chain uses TRBV20-1 with TRBJ1-2; D ambiguous. Germline V gives CDR1 DFQATT, CDR2 SNEGSKA (reference sequence). V was clipped by 5 bases and J by 2 bases, with 6 bases between them. The CDR3 has 11 amino acids. The chain's CDR3 is CSAEDNYGYTF. The DNA of the CDR3 is TGCAGTGCTGAGGACAACTATGGCTACACCTTC.

This clonotype came up many times. V gene TRBV20-1 combines with J gene TRBJ2-3, with TRBD2 matching over 8 bases. Germline V lookup: CDR1 DFQATT, CDR2 SNEGSKA (reference sequence). V was pared by 5 bases and J by 2 bases, with 3 bases of the junction left unmatched. The length of the CDR3 is 13 residues. The CDR3 region is CSALGGDTDTQYF. For the CDR3, the DNA is TGCAGTGCTCTCGGGGGGGACACAGATACGCAGTATTTT.